This T cell receptor beta chain comes out of a study of Ad26.COV2.S vaccination and SARS-CoV-2 variants. Study overall: Donor got 5x10^10 or 1x10^11 viral particles of Ad26.COV2.S.

Described treatment: roughly 18 received Ad26.COV2.S at low or high dose, single or two shots; about 5 received placebo; per-sample allocation not given. Each sample was drawn 63 days after the first injection (of vaccine or placebo). Assay: immunoSEQ multiplex PCR; the TCRdb copy retains only in-frame clones and omits some. The sample has 440,000 or so clones, less than 95% seen once; the top ten hold about 4.4%. Study results and caveats: It was vaccine recipients, not placebo recipients, who had the higher spike-specific TCR breadth. Post-vaccination spike-specific CD8+ and CD4+ T cell responses reportedly had substantial breadth.

CDR1 and CDR2 from the germline V gene are LNHDA and SQIVND (reference sequence). V was clipped by 3 bases and J by 3 bases; unmatched bases: 4. The CDR3 has 15 residues. For this clone: The antigen is not known.

This material consisted of peripheral blood, taken in a trial of Ad26.COV2.S vaccine versus placebo. The rearrangement links TRBV19 to TRBJ2-3, with TRBD2 matching 9 bases. The TCR sequence derives from a person between 18 and 65 years old who received the Ad26.COV2.S COVID-19 vaccine or a placebo. The CDR3 bases are TGTGCCAGTAGTATGGGGCTAGCGGGGACAGATACGCAGTATTTT. This translates into CASSMGLAGTDTQYF.